The 11 T cell receptor beta chains reported below all come from one sample, sequenced in a study of OX40 agonist ivuxolimab in advanced cancers. The repertoire was sequenced with immunoSEQ multiplex PCR; TCRdb's copy has only in-frame clones and lacks some. The sample comprises approximately 91,000 clones, around 87% of which are singletons, and roughly 4.9% rests with the top ten. The material sequenced was CD4+ or CD8+ T cells sorted from blood, taken in a trial of the OX40 agonist ivuxolimab. The receptors here all came from an adult with an advanced solid tumor such as melanoma, head and neck, liver or kidney cancer.

The genes are TRBV5-4 and TRBJ1-2, with TRBD1 as a possible D gene (5 bases). Germline V CDR1 and CDR2: SGHNT, YYREEE (reference sequence). Trimming took off 7 bases at V and 8 bases at J, with 18 bases between the two ends. This CDR3 is 13 amino acids long. CDR3 sequence reads: CASAVDSLEGYTF. In DNA form, the CDR3 reads TGTGCCAGCGCCGTAGACAGTTTAGAGGGCTACACCTTC.

The chain is built from TRBV30 and TRBJ1-3; 12 positions match TRBD1. V trimming: 8 bases; J trimming: 4 bases; junction bases outside the gene matches: 9. CDR3 length: 15 amino acids. Germline-derived CDR1 and CDR2 are GTSNPN and SVGIG (reference sequence). The DNA for the CDR3 is TGTGCCGGGTGGGACAGGGGGCGAGGAGGAAACACCATATATTTT. It yields the protein CAGWDRGRGGNTIYF.

J is TRBJ2-5 and V is TRBV5-1, with D possibly matching TRBD2 (5 bases). Germline loops: CDR1 SGHRS, CDR2 YFSETQ. The CDR3 totals 14 residues. Trimming stripped 0 bases from V and 1 base from J, with 7 bases between. CDR3 sequence: CASSLVTTQETQYF. The CDR3 DNA is TGCGCCAGCAGCTTGGTGACTACCCAAGAGACCCAGTACTTC.

The V gene is TRBV14, the J gene TRBJ2-6, with D unclear. V lost 3 bases to trimming and J lost 3 bases, with 3 bases between them. CDR1 and CDR2 (germline): SGHDN, FVKESK. The CDR3 contains 13 residues. The CDR3 DNA follows: TGTGCCAGCAGCCATGGTGGGGCCAACGTCCTGACTTTC. This sequence encodes CASSHGGANVLTF.

This clone was seen a single time. The V gene is TRBV19, the J gene TRBJ1-6; D is ambiguous. Germline V gene data show CDR1 as LNHDA and CDR2 as SQIVND (reference sequence). CDR3 length: 14 amino acids. Trimming left V 2 bases short and J 9 bases short, with 11 bases between. The CDR3: CASSISRDSSPLHF. CDR3 coding DNA: TGTGCCAGTAGTATATCAAGGGATTCTTCACCCCTCCACTTT.

The chain links TRBV7-9 to TRBJ2-5, with D perhaps assigned TRBD1 or TRBD2 (5 bases each). The CDR3 is made up of 14 amino acids. Per the germline V gene, CDR1 is SEHNR and CDR2 is FQNEAQ (reference sequence). V lost 5 bases to trimming and J lost 3 bases, with 13 bases between them. For the CDR3, the DNA is TGTGCCAGCAGCCCCCCTGTGGGGGAAGAGACCCAGTACTTC. It codes for CASSPPVGEETQYF.

This clone turned up a few times. The V and J genes are TRBV7-2 and TRBJ1-2; D gene unclear. The ends were cut back, 0 bases at V and 2 bases at J, with 7 bases in the middle. The CDR3 covers 14 residues. CDR1 is SGHTA and CDR2 is FQGNSA in the germline V gene. The CDR3 is CASSLAVPNYGYTF. In DNA form, the CDR3 reads TGTGCCAGCAGCTTAGCAGTTCCGAACTATGGCTACACCTTC.

This clone was observed a handful of times. The chain is built from TRBV4-1 and TRBJ2-3, with unresolved D. Germline CDR1 is MGHRA and CDR2 is YSYEKL. V was cut by 0 bases and J by 5 bases, with 3 bases left in between. The length of the CDR3 is 12 residues. Here the CDR3 DNA reads TGCGCCAGCAGCCAAGATTTAGATACGCAGTATTTT. This codes for CASSQDLDTQYF.

The chain couples TRBV5-1 to TRBJ1-1; D might be TRBD1 (6 bases). V lost 4 bases to trimming and J lost 3 bases, with 16 bases between them. The CDR3 has 15 residues. Germline V gives CDR1 SGHRS, CDR2 YFSETQ. CDR3 nucleotide sequence: TGCGCCAGCAGCCCTCAGGGGCGCGTCGACACTGAAGCTTTCTTT. Its protein product is CASSPQGRVDTEAFF.

The chain joins TRBV6-1 to TRBJ2-7, with TRBD2 matching 10 bases. Trimming took 6 bases from V and 4 from J; bases not matched to a gene: 3. CDR1 and CDR2 from the germline V gene are MNHNS and SASEGT. The CDR3 has 13 amino acids. In DNA, the CDR3 is TGTGCCAGCAGACTAGCGGGGTGGTACGAGCAGTACTTC. Its translation: CASRLAGWYEQYF.

CDR3 loop: CASSLRLAGPYEQYF. CDR3 nucleotide sequence: TGCGCCAGCAGCTTGCGCCTAGCGGGACCCTACGAGCAGTACTTC. The chain recombines TRBV5-1 with TRBJ2-7; 9 bases are a match to TRBD2. V was pared by 1 base and J by 2 bases, with 4 bases of the junction left unmatched. CDR3 length: 15 amino acids. The germline CDR1 and CDR2 sequences are SGHRS and YFSETQ. The full variable domain, its missing parts supplied by reference TRBV5-1 and TRBJ2-7, is KAGVTQTPRYLIKTRGQQVTLSCSPISGHRSVSWYQQTPGQGLQFLFEYFSETQRNKGNFPGRFSGRQFSNSRSEMNVSTLELGDSALYLCASSLRLAGPYEQYFGPGTRLTVT.